The clone carrying this T cell receptor beta chain was counted only a few times. Antigen: not known. TCRdb reanalyzed the PCR reads with MiXCR. The sample includes 9,500 to 12,000 clones, 25% to 35% seen only once; the top ten take 20% to 25%. Patients were all untreated before their thyroid surgery. The data stem from a study of metastatic and nonmetastatic thyroid tumors. General study points: It was reportedly found that TCR beta diversity was significantly higher in malignant thyroid tumors than in benign nodules, a difference seen in both blood and tumor samples.

The CDR3 has 18 amino acids. Germline V lookup: CDR1 SNHLY, CDR2 FYNNEI. V was cut by 4 bases and J by 2 bases, with 21 bases left in between. Sequenced input: adjacent normal tissue. This TCR was sampled from a male donor with papillary thyroid cancer or a benign thyroid nodule (not recorded which). Some clones in this sample may be carry-over from other donors' samples. The gene calls are TRBV2 and TRBJ2-1; D is possibly TRBD2 (5 bases). The CDR3 DNA sequence: TGTGCCAGCAGTGTGTCTTCTAGGGAGATCAGGACCTACAATGAGCAGTTCTTC. This encodes CASSVSSREIRTYNEQFF.